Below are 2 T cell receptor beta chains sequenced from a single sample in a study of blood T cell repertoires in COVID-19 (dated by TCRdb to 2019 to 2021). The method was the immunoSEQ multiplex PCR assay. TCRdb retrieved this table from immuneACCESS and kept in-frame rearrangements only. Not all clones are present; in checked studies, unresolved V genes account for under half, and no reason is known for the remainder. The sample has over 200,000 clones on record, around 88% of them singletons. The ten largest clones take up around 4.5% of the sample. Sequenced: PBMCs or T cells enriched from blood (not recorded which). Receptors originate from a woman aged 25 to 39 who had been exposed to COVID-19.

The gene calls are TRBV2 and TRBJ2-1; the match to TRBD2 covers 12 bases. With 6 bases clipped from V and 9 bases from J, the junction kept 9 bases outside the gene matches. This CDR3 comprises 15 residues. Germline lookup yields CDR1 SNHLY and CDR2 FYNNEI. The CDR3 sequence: CASRALAGGRGEQFF. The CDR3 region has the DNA TGTGCCAGCAGGGCACTAGCGGGGGGCCGTGGTGAGCAGTTCTTC.

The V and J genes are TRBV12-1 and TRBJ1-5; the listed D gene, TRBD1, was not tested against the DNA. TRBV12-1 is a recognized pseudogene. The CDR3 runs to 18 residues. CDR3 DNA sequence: TGTGCCAGCAGCCTAGGGGGACAGCAACTTCTTAGCAATCAGCCCCAGCATTTT. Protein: CASSLGGQQLLSNQPQHF.